One sample yielded the 18 T cell receptor beta chains listed below, sequenced in a study of T cell responses to AZD1222 COVID-19 vaccine. Sequenced by immunoSEQ multiplex PCR; TCRdb stores in-frame clones only, minus some. The table lists approximately 150,000 clones, 90% of them singletons. Specimen: peripheral blood, collected 28 days after the second AZD1222 dose. The receptor set was obtained from an adult who received the AZD1222 COVID-19 vaccine.

The chain is built from TRBV5-1 and TRBJ1-2; D perhaps matches TRBD1 (5 bases). The CDR3 is 13 amino acids. Germline values: CDR1 SGHRS, CDR2 YFSETQ. The V gene lost 7 bases and the J gene lost 3 bases, with 13 bases spanning the gap. The CDR3 bases are TGCGCCAGCGGTGAGGGGTCGGACTATGGCTACACCTTC. This encodes CASGEGSDYGYTF.

J is TRBJ2-1 and V is TRBV6-1, with 11 bases fitting TRBD2. CDR3 size: 17 residues. The germline CDR1 and CDR2 sequences are MNHNS and SASEGT. Trimming cost V 4 bases and J 8 bases; bases outside gene matches: 13. CDR3 residues: CASSVTQLAGAGDEQFF. The CDR3 nucleotides read TGTGCCAGCAGTGTAACCCAACTAGCGGGAGCGGGGGATGAGCAGTTCTTC.

This clone was seen a handful of times. The chain carries TRBV5-6 and TRBJ1-6; D unclear. V was clipped by 1 base and J by 11 bases, with 13 bases between them. The CDR3 totals 14 residues. Germline V gene sequence: CDR1 SGHDT, CDR2 YYEEEE. CDR3 sequence: CASSLMGNSPPLHF. CDR3 sequence (DNA): TGTGCCAGCAGCTTGATGGGGAACTCGCCACCCCTCCACTTT.

This sequence joins TRBV5-1 and TRBJ2-5; D gene ambiguous. The germline gives CDR1 SGHRS, CDR2 YFSETQ. There are 15 residues in the CDR3. The V and J ends lost 4 bases and 2 bases respectively, with 15 bases between them. This chain's CDR3 is CASSLRLQNQETQYF. The DNA of the CDR3 is TGCGCCAGCAGCCTAAGGCTCCAGAATCAAGAGACCCAGTACTTC.

This clone was recorded a few times. The chain couples TRBV19 to TRBJ1-5, with D uncertain. Trimming removed 5 bases from V and 0 bases from J, with 14 bases in between. Germline loops: CDR1 LNHDA, CDR2 SQIVND (reference sequence). There are 16 residues in the CDR3. CDR3 DNA sequence: TGTGCCAGTAGTGCCCGAGGACGGTATAGCAATCAGCCCCAGCATTTT. Encoded protein: CASSARGRYSNQPQHF. Supplemented by reference TRBV19 and TRBJ1-5, the full variable domain reads DGGITQSPKYLFRKEGQNVTLSCEQNLNHDAMYWYRQDPGQGLRLIYYSQIVNDFQKGDIAEGYSVSREKKESFPLTVTSAQKNPTAFYLCASSARGRYSNQPQHFGDGTRLSIL.

The rearrangement joins TRBV19 to TRBJ1-2; D gene unclear. Between the trimmed V and J ends, which lost 5 bases and 2 bases, there was a span of 12 bases. Germline CDR1 reads LNHDA; CDR2 reads SQIVND (reference sequence). The CDR3 totals 14 residues. CDR3 nucleotides: TGTGCCAGTAGTTACCTAGGAGGGAACTATGGCTACACCTTC. Amino acid sequence: CASSYLGGNYGYTF.

This clone showed up just once. The rearrangement joins TRBV6-5 to TRBJ1-1; D unclear. V shed 2 bases and J shed 3 bases, with 7 bases lying between them. The CDR3 sequence is 13 residues long. Germline CDR1 reads MNHEY; CDR2 reads SVGAGI. The CDR3 DNA reads as TGTGCCAGCAGTTACACATACTACACTGAAGCTTTCTTT. It yields the protein CASSYTYYTEAFF.

The J gene is TRBJ2-5, the V gene TRBV2; a possible D gene is TRBD1 (6 bases). Germline V gene sequence: CDR1 SNHLY, CDR2 FYNNEI. This CDR3 is 13 amino acids long. Deletions cut 4 bases from V and 2 bases from J, with 8 bases between. CDR3 region: CASSGGQQETQYF. The DNA for the CDR3 is TGTGCCAGCAGTGGGGGGCAGCAAGAGACCCAGTACTTC.

This chain connects TRBV9 to TRBJ2-2; tentative D call: TRBD2 (7 bases). CDR3 length equals 15 residues. Per germline, CDR1 SGDLS and CDR2 YYNGEE. The ends were cut back, 5 bases at V and 6 bases at J, with 17 bases in the middle. The CDR3 is CASRAGALRPGELFF. The CDR3 DNA is TGTGCCAGCAGGGCGGGGGCCCTTAGACCCGGGGAGCTGTTTTTT.

This chain joins TRBV3-1 (or the pseudogene TRBV3-2) and TRBJ2-5, with 12 bases fitting TRBD2. The V and J ends lost 2 bases and 0 bases, in that order; junction bases with no gene match: 4. Per the germline V gene, CDR1 is LGHDT and CDR2 is YNNKEL (reference sequence). This CDR3 is built from 17 residues. CDR3 DNA sequence: TGTGCCAGCAGCCAAATAGGGACTAGCGGGTACCAAGAGACCCAGTACTTC. Translation: CASSQIGTSGYQETQYF.

This clone came up once. The V gene is TRBV19, the J gene TRBJ2-5, with D possibly being TRBD2 (5 bases). The CDR3 is made up of 10 amino acids. Germline-derived CDR1 and CDR2 are LNHDA and SQIVND (reference sequence). Trimming shortened V by 8 bases and J by 7 bases, and 8 bases separated the two germline ends. The CDR3: CASGSTTQYF. CDR3 nucleotide sequence: TGTGCCAGTGGGAGCACGACCCAGTACTTC.

The V and J genes are TRBV2 and TRBJ2-6; the D gene is possibly TRBD1 (6 bases). V was shortened by 11 bases and J by 1 base, with 12 bases between the two germline ends. CDR3 length: 14 amino acids. CDR1 and CDR2 from the germline V gene are SNHLY and FYNNEI. The CDR3 DNA reads TGTGCCGGACAGAGACTATCTGGGGCCAACGTCCTGACTTTC. It yields the protein CAGQRLSGANVLTF.

This clone was found once. The chain combines TRBV5-1 with TRBJ2-3; D may match TRBD1 or TRBD2 (5 bases each). The germline CDR1 and CDR2 sequences are SGHRS and YFSETQ. Trimming left V 6 bases short and J 0 bases short, with 8 bases between. The CDR3 is made up of 13 amino acids. For the CDR3, the DNA is TGCGCCAGCACCGGGACCAGCACAGATACGCAGTATTTT. Translating gives CASTGTSTDTQYF.

CDR3 sequence: CASSLGQGGLPYGYTF. The CDR3 DNA follows: TGTGCCAGCAGCCTAGGACAGGGGGGTCTACCCTATGGCTACACCTTC. The J gene is TRBJ1-2, the V gene TRBV28; TRBD1 aligns across 10 bases. CDR1 is MDHEN and CDR2 is SYDVKM in the germline V gene. V was clipped by 6 bases and J by 4 bases; unmatched bases: 11. CDR3 size: 16 residues.

CDR3: CASILDWGRCYEQYF. Here the CDR3 DNA reads TGTGCCAGCATACTAGATTGGGGGCGCTGCTACGAGCAGTACTTC. The gene calls are TRBV9 and TRBJ2-7; maybe TRBD1 (6 bases). V was pared by 6 bases and J by 3 bases, with 19 bases between. This CDR3 is built from 15 residues. The V gene's germline CDR1 is SGDLS and CDR2 YYNGEE.

V is TRBV9 and J is TRBJ2-1; 8 positions agree with TRBD1. CDR3 length: 15 residues. J was trimmed by 9 bases and V by 0 bases; bases with no gene match: 8. Germline assignment: CDR1 SGDLS and CDR2 YYNGEE. CDR3 nucleotide sequence: TGTGCCAGCAGCGTAGATGGACAGGGTATCGGTGAGCAGTTCTTC. The encoded protein is CASSVDGQGIGEQFF.

The CDR3 region has the DNA TGTGCCAGCAGTTACAGGGAGGGATCCCAGGGCTACACCTTC. Encoded protein: CASSYREGSQGYTF. V is TRBV6-6 and J is TRBJ1-2; D not resolved. In germline, CDR1 is MNHNY, CDR2 SVGAGI (reference sequence). With 2 bases removed from V and 8 bases from J, the gap between germline ends came to 15 bases. The CDR3 covers 14 residues.

This clone was detected only once. V usage is TRBV19 and J usage is TRBJ1-5; D unclear. The CDR3 is made up of 14 amino acids. Trimming pared 7 bases from V and 7 bases from J, leaving 17 bases between. The V gene's germline CDR1 is LNHDA and CDR2 SQIVND (reference sequence). This chain's CDR3 is CASTLLWGRQPQHF. CDR3 nucleotide sequence: TGTGCCAGTACCCTACTATGGGGTAGACAGCCCCAGCATTTT.